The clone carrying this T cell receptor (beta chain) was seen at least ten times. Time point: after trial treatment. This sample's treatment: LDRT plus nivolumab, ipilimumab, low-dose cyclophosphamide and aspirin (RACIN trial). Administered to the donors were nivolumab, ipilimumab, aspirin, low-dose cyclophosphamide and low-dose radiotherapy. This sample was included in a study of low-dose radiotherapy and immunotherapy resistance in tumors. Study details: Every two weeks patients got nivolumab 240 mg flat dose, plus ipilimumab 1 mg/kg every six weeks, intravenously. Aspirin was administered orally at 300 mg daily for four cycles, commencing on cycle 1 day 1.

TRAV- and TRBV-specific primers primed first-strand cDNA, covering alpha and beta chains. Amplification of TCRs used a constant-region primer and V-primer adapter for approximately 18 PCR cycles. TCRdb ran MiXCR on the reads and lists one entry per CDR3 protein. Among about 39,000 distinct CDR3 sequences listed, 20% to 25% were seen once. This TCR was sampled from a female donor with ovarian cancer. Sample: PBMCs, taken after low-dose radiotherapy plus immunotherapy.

This CDR3 reads CSVGDHYEQYF. CDR3 nucleotides: TGCAGCGTTGGGGATCACTACGAGCAGTACTTC. V is TRBV29-1 and J is TRBJ2-7; D gene uncertain. Per the germline V gene, CDR1 is SQVTM and CDR2 is ANQGSEA. There are 11 residues in the CDR3. The V end was cut by 4 bases, the J end by 3 bases, with 7 bases between.